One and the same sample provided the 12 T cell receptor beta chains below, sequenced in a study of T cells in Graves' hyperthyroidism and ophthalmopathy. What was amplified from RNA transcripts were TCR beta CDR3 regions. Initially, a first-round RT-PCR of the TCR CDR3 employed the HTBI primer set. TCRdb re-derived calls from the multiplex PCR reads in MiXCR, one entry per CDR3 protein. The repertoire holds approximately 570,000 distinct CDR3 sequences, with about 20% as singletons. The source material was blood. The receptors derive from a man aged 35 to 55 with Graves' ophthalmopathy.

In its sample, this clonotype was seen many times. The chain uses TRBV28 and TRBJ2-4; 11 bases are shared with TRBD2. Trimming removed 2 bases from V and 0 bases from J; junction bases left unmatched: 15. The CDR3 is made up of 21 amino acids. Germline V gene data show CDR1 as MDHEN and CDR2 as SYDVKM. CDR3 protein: CASSLRDYGTSGPIAKNIQYF. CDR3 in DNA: TGTGCCAGCAGTTTACGGGACTACGGGACTAGCGGACCCATAGCCAAAAACATTCAGTACTTC.

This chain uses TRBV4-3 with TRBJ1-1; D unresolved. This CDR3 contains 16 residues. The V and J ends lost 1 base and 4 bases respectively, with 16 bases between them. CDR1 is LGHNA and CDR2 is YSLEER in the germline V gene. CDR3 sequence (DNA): TGCGCCAGCAGCCAAGGGGAGGCTCCGGATGTCACTGAAGCTTTCTTT. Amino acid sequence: CASSQGEAPDVTEAFF.

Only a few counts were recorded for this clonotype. The CDR3: CASSSGDSDEKLFF. The CDR3 DNA follows: TGCGCCAGCAGCTCCGGCGATTCGGATGAAAAACTGTTTTTT. This chain connects TRBV5-1 to TRBJ1-4; D is uncertain. Germline lookup yields CDR1 SGHRS and CDR2 YFSETQ. This CDR3 comprises 14 residues. V lost 3 bases, J lost 6 bases, and 12 bases lay in between.

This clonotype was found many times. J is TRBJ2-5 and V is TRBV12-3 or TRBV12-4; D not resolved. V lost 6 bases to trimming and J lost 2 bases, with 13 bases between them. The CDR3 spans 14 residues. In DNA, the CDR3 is TGTGCCAGCAGCCGACACTCTCCACAAGAGACCCAGTACTTC. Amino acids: CASSRHSPQETQYF.

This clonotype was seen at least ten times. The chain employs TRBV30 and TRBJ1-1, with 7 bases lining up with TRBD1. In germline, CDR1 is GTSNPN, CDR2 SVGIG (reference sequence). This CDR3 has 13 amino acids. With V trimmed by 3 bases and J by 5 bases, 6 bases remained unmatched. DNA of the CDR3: TGTGCCTGGAGGGACAGGAGGGGGACTGAAGCTTTCTTT. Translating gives CAWRDRRGTEAFF.

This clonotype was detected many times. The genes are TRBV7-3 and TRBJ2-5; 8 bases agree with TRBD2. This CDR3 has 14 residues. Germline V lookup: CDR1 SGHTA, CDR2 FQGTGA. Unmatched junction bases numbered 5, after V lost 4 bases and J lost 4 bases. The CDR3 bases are TGTGCCAGCAGCTCGGGGGGGCGGGCAGAGACCCAGTACTTC. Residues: CASSSGGRAETQYF.

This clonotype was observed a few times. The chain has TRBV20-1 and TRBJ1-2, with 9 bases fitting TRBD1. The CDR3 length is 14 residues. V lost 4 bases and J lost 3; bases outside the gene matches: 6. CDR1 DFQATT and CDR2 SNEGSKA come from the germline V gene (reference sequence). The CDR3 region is CSAITDRGYYGYTF. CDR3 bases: TGCAGTGCTATTACAGACAGGGGGTACTATGGCTACACCTTC.

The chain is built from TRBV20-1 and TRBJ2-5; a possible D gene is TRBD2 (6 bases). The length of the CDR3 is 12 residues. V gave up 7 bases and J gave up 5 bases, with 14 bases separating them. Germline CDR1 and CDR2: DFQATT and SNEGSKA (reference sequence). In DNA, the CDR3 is TGCAGTGTCCAGACTAGGGGTGAGACCCAGTACTTC. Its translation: CSVQTRGETQYF.

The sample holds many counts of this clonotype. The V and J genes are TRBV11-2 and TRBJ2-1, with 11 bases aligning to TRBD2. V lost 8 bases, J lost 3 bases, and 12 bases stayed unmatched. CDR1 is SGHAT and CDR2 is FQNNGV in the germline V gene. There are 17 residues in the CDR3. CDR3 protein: CASSGGASGGHYNEQFF. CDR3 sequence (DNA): TGTGCCAGCTCGGGAGGAGCTAGCGGGGGGCACTACAATGAGCAGTTCTTC.

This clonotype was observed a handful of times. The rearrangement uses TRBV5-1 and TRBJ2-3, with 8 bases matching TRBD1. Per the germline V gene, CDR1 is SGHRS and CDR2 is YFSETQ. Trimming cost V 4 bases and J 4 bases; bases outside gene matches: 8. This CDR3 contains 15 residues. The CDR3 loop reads CASSLGQEGADTQYF. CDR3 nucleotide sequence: TGCGCCAGCAGCCTGGGACAGGAGGGGGCAGATACGCAGTATTTT.

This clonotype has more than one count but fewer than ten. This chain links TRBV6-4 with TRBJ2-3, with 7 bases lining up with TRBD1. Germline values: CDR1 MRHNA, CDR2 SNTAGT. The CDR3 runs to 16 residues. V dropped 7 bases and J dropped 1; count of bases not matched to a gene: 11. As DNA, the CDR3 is TGTGCCAGCACCACCCATCGGGACAGACGCACAGATACGCAGTATTTT. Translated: CASTTHRDRRTDTQYF.

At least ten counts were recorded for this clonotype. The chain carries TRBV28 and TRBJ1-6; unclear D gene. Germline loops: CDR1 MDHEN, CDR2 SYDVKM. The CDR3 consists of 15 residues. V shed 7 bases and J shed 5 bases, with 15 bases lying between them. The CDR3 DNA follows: TGTGCCAGCACCCACGCCCGGCGGAATAATTCACCCCTCCACTTT. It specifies CASTHARRNNSPLHF.